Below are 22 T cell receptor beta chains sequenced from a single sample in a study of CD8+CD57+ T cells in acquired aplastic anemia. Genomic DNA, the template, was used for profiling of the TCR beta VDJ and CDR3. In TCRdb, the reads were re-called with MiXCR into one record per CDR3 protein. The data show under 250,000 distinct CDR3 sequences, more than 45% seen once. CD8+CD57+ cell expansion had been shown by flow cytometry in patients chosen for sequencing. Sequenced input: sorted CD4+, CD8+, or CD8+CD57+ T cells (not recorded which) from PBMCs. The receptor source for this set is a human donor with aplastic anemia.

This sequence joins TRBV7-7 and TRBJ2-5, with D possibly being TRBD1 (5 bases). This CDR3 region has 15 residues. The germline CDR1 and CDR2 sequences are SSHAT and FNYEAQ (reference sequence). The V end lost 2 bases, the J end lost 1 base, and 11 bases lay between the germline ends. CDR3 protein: CASSLTGASQETQYF. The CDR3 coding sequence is TGTGCCAGCAGCTTAACAGGTGCTTCCCAAGAGACCCAGTACTTC. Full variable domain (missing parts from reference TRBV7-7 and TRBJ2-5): GAGVSQSPRYKVTKRGQDVTLRCDPISSHATLYWYQQALGQGPEFLTYFNYEAQPDKSGLPSDRFSAERPEGSISTLTIQRTEQRDSAMYRCASSLTGASQETQYFGPGTRLLVL.

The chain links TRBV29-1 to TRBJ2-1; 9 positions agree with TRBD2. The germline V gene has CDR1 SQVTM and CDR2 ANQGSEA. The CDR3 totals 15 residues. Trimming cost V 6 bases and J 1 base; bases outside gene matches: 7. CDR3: CSVGSAGGSYNEQFF. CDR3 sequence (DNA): TGCAGCGTAGGCTCGGCGGGGGGGTCCTACAATGAGCAGTTCTTC.

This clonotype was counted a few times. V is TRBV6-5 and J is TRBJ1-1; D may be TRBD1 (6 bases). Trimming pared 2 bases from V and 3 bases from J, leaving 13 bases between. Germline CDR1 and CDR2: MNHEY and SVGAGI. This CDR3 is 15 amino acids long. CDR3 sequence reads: CASSYKGVGDTEAFF. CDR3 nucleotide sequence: TGTGCCAGCAGTTACAAGGGGGTTGGGGACACTGAAGCTTTCTTT.

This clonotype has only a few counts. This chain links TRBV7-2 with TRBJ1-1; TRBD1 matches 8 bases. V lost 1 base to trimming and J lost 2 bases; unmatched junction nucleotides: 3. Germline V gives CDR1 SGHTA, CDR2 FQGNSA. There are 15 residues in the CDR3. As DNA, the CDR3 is TGTGCCAGCAGCTTAGGGGCAGGGGGCAACACTGAAGCTTTCTTT. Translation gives CASSLGAGGNTEAFF. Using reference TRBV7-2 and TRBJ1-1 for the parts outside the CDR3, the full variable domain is GAGVSQSPSNKVTEKGKDVELRCDPISGHTALYWYRQSLGQGLEFLIYFQGNSAPDKSGLPSDRFSAERTGGSVSTLTIQRTQQEDSAVYLCASSLGAGGNTEAFFGQGTRLTVV.

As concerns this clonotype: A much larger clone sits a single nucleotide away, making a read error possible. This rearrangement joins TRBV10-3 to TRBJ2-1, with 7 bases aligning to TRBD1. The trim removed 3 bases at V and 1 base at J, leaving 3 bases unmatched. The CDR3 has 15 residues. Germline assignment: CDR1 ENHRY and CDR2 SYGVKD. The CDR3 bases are TGTGCCATCAGTGATGGGACAGAGTCCTACAATGAGCAGTTCTTC. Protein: CAISDGTESYNEQFF.

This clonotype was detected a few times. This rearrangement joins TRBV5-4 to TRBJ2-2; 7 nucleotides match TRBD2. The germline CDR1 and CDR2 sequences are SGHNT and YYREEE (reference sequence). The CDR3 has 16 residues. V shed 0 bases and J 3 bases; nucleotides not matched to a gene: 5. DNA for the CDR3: TGTGCCAGCAGCTTGGGGGGGGGGTCGGACACCGGGGAGCTGTTTTTT. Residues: CASSLGGGSDTGELFF.

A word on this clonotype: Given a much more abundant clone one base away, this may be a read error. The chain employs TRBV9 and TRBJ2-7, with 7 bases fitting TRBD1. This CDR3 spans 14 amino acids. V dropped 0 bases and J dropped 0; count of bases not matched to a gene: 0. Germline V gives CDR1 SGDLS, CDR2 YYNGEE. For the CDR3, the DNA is TGTGCCAGCAGCGTAGACAGGGGCTCCTACGAGCAGTACTTC. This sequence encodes CASSVDRGSYEQYF. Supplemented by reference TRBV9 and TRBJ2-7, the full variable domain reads DSGVTQTPKHLITATGQRVTLRCSPRSGDLSVYWYQQSLDQGLQFLIQYYNGEERAKGNILERFSAQQFPDLHSELNLSSLELGDSALYFCASSVDRGSYEQYFGPGTRLTVT.

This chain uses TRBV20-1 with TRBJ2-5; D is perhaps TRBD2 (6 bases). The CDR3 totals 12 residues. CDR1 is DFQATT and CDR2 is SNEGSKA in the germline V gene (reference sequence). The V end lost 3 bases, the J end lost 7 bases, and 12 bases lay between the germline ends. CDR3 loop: CSASRQEGTQYF. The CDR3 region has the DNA TGCAGTGCTAGTCGGCAGGAGGGGACCCAGTACTTC.

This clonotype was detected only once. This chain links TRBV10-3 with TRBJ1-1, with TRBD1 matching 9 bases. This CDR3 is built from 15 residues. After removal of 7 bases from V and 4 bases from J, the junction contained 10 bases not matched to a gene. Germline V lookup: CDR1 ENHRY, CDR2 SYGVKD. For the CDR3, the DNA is TGTGCCATCAAGGGACAGGGAGGGGTTGGCACTGAAGCTTTCTTT. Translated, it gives CAIKGQGGVGTEAFF.

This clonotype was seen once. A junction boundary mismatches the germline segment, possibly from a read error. The CDR3 here is CVSSLGTGGRQPQHF. The DNA for the CDR3 is TGTGTCAGCAGCTTGGGGACAGGGGGACGGCAGCCCCAGCATTTT. The chain joins TRBV7-2 to TRBJ1-5, with 11 bases that match TRBD1. This CDR3 region has 15 residues. Germline-derived CDR1 and CDR2 are SGHTA and FQGNSA. The full variable domain, with the rest looked up from reference TRBV7-2 and TRBJ1-5, is GAGVSQSPSNKVTEKGKDVELRCDPISGHTALYWYRQSLGQGLEFLIYFQGNSAPDKSGLPSDRFSAERTGGSVSTLTIQRTQQEDSAVYLCVSSLGTGGRQPQHFGDGTRLSIL.

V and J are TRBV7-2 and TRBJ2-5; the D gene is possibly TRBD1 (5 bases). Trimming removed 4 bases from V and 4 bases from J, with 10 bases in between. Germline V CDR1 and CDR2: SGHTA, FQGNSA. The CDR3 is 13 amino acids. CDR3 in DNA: TGTGCCAGCAGCTCGTGGCAGGGAGAGACCCAGTACTTC. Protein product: CASSSWQGETQYF. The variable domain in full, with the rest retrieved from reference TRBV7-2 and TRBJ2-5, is GAGVSQSPSNKVTEKGKDVELRCDPISGHTALYWYRQSLGQGLEFLIYFQGNSAPDKSGLPSDRFSAERTGGSVSTLTIQRTQQEDSAVYLCASSSWQGETQYFGPGTRLLVL.

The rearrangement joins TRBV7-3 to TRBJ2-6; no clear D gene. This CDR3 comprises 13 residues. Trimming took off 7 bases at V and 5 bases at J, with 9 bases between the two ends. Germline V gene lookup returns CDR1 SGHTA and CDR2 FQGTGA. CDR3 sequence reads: CASTLDRANVLTF. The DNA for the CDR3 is TGTGCCAGCACCCTAGACAGGGCCAACGTCCTGACTTTC.

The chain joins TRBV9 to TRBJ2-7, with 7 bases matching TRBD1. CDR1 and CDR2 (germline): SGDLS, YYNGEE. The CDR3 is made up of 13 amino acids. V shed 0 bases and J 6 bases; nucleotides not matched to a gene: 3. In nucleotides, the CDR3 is TGTGCCAGCAGCGTAGACAGGGGTCTCGAGCAGTACTTC. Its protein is CASSVDRGLEQYF.

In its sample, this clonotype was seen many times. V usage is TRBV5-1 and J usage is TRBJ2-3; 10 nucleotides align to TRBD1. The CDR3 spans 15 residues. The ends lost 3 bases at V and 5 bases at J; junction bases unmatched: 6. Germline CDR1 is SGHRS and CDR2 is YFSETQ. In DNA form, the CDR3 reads TGCGCCAGCAGCTGGACAGGGGGGCTTGGAGATACGCAGTATTTT. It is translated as CASSWTGGLGDTQYF.

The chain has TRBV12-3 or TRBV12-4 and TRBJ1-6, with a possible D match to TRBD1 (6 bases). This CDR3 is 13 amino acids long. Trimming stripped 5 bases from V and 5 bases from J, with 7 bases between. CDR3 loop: CASSTGNNSPLHF. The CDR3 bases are TGTGCCAGCAGTACAGGGAATAATTCACCCCTCCACTTT.

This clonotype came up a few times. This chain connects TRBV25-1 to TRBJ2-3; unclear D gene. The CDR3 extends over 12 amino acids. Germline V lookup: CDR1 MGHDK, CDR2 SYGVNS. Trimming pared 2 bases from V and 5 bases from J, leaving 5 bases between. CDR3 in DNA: TGTGCCAGCAGTGAACAAGTAGATACGCAGTATTTT. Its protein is CASSEQVDTQYF.

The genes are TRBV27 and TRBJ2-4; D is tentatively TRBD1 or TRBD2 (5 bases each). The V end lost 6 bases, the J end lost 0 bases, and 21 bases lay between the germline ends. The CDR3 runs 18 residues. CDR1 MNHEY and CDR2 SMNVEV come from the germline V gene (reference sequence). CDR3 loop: CASRKLVQGVLAKNIQYF. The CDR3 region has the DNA TGTGCCAGCAGAAAGCTTGTGCAGGGAGTACTAGCCAAAAACATTCAGTACTTC.

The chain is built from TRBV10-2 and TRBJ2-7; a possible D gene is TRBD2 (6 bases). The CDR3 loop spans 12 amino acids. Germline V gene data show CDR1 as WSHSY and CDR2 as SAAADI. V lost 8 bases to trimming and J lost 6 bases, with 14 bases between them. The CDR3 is CASDGGPVEQYF. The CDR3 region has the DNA TGCGCCAGCGATGGAGGGCCTGTCGAGCAGTACTTC.

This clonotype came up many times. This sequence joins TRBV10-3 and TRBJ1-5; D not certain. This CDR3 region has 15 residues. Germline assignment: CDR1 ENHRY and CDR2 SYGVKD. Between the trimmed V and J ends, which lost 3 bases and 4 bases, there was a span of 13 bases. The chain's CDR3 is CAISDVGESNQPQHF. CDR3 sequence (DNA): TGTGCCATCAGTGACGTGGGAGAATCTAATCAGCCCCAGCATTTT.

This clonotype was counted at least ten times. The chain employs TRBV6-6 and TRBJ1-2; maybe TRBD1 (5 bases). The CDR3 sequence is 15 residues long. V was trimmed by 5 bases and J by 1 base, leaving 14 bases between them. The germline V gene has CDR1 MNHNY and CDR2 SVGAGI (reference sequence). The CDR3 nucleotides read TGTGCCAGCAGTGAACAGGAGTCAAGTAACTATGGCTACACCTTC. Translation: CASSEQESSNYGYTF.

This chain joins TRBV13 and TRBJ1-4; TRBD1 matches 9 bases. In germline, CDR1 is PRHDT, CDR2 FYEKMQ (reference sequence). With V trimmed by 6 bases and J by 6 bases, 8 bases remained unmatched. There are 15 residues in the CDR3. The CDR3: CASSYSRTGDEKLFF. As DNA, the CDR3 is TGTGCCAGCAGTTACTCTCGGACAGGGGATGAAAAACTGTTTTTT.

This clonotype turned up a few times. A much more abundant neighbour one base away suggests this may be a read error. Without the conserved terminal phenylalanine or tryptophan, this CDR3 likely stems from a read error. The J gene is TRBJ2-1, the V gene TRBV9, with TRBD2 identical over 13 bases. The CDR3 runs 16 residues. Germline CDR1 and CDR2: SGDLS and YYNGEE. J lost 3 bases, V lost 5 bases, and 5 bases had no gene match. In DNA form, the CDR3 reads TGTGCCAGCAGTAAAGGGACTAGCGGGATCTACAATGAGCAGTTCCTC. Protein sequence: CASSKGTSGIYNEQFL.